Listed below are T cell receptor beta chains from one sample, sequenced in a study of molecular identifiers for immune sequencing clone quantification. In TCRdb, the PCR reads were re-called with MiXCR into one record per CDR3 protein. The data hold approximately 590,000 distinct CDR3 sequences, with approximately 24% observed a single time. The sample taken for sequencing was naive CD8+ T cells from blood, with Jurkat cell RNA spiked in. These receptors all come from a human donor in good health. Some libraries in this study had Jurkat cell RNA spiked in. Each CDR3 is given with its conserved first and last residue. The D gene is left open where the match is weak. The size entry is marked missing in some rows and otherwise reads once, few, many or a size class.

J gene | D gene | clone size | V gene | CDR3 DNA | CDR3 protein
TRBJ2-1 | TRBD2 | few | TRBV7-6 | TGTGCCAGCAGCTTAGCGAGACTAGCGGAGAACAATGAGCAGTTCTTC | CASSLARLAENNEQFF
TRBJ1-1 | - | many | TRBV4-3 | TGCGCCAGCAGCCAAGATCGTGCAGGACTTGAAGCTTTCTTT | CASSQDRAGLEAFF
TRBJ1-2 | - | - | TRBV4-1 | TGCGCCAGCAGCCAAGATCCAGGGACTGGCTACACCTTC | CASSQDPGTGYTF
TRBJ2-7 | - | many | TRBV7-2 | TGTGCCAGCAACCTTCCATTAGGGGGGGGCTTTGGGTACGAGCAGTACTTC | CASNLPLGGGFGYEQYF
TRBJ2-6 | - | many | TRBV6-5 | TGTGCCAGCAGTTACTCTCTGGCGCCTTACTCTGGGGCCAACGTCCTGACTTTC | CASSYSLAPYSGANVLTF
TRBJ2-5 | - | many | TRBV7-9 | TGTGCCAGCAGCTTAGATCTTATGACAGTGCAGGTCCAAGAGACCCAGTACTTC | CASSLDLMTVQVQETQYF
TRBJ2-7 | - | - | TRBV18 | TGTGCCAGCTCAATCGGACAGCACGAGCAGTACTTC | CASSIGQHEQYF
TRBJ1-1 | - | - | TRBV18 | TGTGCCAGCTCACCACTTTTGGACGGAGTGTACCTGAACGCTGAAGCTTTCTTT | CASSPLLDGVYLNAEAFF
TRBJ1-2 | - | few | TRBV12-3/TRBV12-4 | TGTGCCAGCAGTTTAGGCCAGGGCTACACCTTC | CASSLGQGYTF
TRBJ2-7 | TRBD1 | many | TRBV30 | TGTGCCTGGAGTGACCGGGACAGGGGCGGTTTC | CAWSDRDRGGF
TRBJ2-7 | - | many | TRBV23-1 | TGCGCCAGCAGCCCTCTCACCCACCGCAAAAGCTCCTACGAGCAGTACTTC | CASSPLTHRKSSYEQYF
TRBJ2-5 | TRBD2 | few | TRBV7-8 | TGTGCCAGCAGCTTTGGGGCGGGGGGCCAAGCGACCCAGTACTTC | CASSFGAGGQATQYF
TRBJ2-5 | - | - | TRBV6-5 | TGTGCCAGCAGTTGCAATCCGGACCGAGCGCCCCAGTACTTC | CASSCNPDRAPQYF
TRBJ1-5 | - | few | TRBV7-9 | TGTGCCAGCAGCTTCTCCGAGCAGCCCCAGCATTTT | CASSFSEQPQHF
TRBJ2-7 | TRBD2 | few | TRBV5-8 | TGTGCCAGCAGCCTCTCGGTACTAGCGGGCTCCTACGAGCAGTACTTC | CASSLSVLAGSYEQYF
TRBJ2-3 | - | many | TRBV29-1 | TGCAGCGTCACTGCCTCAGGGGAAAATACGCAGTATTTT | CSVTASGENTQYF
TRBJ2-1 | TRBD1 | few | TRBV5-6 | TGTGCCAGCAGCTTGGTTGGACAGGGATACAATGAGCAGTTCTTC | CASSLVGQGYNEQFF
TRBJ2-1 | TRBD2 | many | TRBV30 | TGTGCCTGGAGTTCTAGCGGGAGAAGCGATGAGCAGTTCTTC | CAWSSSGRSDEQFF
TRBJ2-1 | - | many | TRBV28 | TGTGCCAGCAGTTACCGCGGCCCGGTAAGCAATGAGCAGTTCTTC | CASSYRGPVSNEQFF
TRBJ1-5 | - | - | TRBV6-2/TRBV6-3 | TGTGCCAGCAGTTACGAGACACCAAATCGGCCCCAGCATTTT | CASSYETPNRPQHF
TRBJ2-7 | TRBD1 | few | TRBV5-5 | TGTGCCAGCAGCCCTGGACAGGGTAAATACGAGCAGTACTTC | CASSPGQGKYEQYF
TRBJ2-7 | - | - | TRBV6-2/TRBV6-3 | TGTGCCAGCAGGAAGGGACACCATATATCCTACGAGCAGTACTTC | CASRKGHHISYEQYF
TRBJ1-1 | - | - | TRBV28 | TGTGCCAGCAGTTCCCGGGTCCTTGGTATGTACACTGAAGCTTTCTTT | CASSSRVLGMYTEAFF
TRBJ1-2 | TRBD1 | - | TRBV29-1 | TGCAGCGTCCAACAACAGGGGAACTATGGCTACACCTTC | CSVQQQGNYGYTF
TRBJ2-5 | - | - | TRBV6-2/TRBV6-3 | TGTGCCAGCAGTCCAAGTTTCGGGTTAGCGGCCCAAGAGACCCAGTACTTC | CASSPSFGLAAQETQYF
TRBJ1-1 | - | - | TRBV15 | TGTGCCACCAGCGCCGGCGGGCCCCTTATTGGGACTGAAGCTTTCTTT | CATSAGGPLIGTEAFF
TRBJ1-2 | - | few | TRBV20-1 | TGCAGTGCTATCTGGGGGGATGGCTACACCTTC | CSAIWGDGYTF
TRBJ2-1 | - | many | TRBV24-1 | TGTGCCTCCCGCGGGTCCTACAATGAGCAGTTCTTC | CASRGSYNEQFF
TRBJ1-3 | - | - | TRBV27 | TGTGCCAGCAGATTAGGGGGTGATGGAAACACCATATATTTT | CASRLGGDGNTIYF
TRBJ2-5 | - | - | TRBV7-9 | TGTGCCAGCAGCTTAGTCTGGGAAGAGACCCAGTACTTC | CASSLVWEETQYF
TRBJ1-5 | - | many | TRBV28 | TGTGCCAGCACCATTCAGGAGTACCAGCCCCAGCATTTT | CASTIQEYQPQHF
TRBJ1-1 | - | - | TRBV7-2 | TGTGCCAGCAGCTTCGGACCACAGGATTTGAACACTGAAGCTTTCTTT | CASSFGPQDLNTEAFF
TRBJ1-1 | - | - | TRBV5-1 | TGCGCCAGCAGCTTTACACAGGCATTGAACACTGAAGCTTTCTTT | CASSFTQALNTEAFF
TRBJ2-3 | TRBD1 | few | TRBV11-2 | TGTGCCAGCAGCTTAGGCGGCAGGGGGACAGATACGCAGTATTTT | CASSLGGRGTDTQYF
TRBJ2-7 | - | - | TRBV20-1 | TGCATGACGGGCGCGAAGGACTCCTACGAGCAGTACTTC | CMTGAKDSYEQYF
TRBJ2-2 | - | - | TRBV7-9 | TGTGCCGGCAGCTTACAGAGAACGAACACCGGGGAGCTGTTTTTT | CAGSLQRTNTGELFF
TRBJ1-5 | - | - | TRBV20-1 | TGCAGTGCTAGAGATCCCGACTCTTATTATAGCAATCAGCCCCAGCATTTT | CSARDPDSYYSNQPQHF
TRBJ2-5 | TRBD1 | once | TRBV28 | TGTGCCAGCAGCCGGACAGGGGACCAAGAGACCCAGTACTTC | CASSRTGDQETQYF
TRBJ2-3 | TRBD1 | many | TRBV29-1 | TGCAGCGTTGTCTGGGTGTGGGGTACAGGGGTCGCAGATACGCAGTATTTT | CSVVWVWGTGVADTQYF
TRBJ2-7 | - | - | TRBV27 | TGTGCCAGCAGTTTGACCGGGGGGCCCTCCGCGCCGTCCTTC | CASSLTGGPSAPSF
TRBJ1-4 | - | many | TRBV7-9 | TGTGCCAGCAGCTCACTATCCACAGGTCCAACTAATGAAAAACTGTTTTTT | CASSSLSTGPTNEKLFF
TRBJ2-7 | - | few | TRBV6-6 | TGTGCCAGCCGGGGTATTAGCTCCTACGAGCAGTACTTC | CASRGISSYEQYF
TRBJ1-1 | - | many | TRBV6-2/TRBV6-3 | TGTGCCAGCAGTTACAACTACGGATTTGAAGCTTTCTTT | CASSYNYGFEAFF
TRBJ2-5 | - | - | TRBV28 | TGTGCCAGCAGTTTAAGAGGGATGGAAGAGACCCAGTACTTC | CASSLRGMEETQYF
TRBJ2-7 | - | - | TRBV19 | TGTGCCAGTAGGACAGGTCCCCACGAGCAGTACTTC | CASRTGPHEQYF
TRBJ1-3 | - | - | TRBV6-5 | TGTGCCGGCAGTACAGGGAGCTCTGGAAACACCATATATTTT | CAGSTGSSGNTIYF
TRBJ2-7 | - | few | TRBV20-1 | TGCAGTGCTAGAGATCTTGACAGAGACATCTACGAGCAGTACTTC | CSARDLDRDIYEQYF
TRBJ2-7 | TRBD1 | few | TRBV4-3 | TGCGCCAGCAGCCCAGGACAGGGTCGATCGTTTCCCCACGAGCAGTACTTC | CASSPGQGRSFPHEQYF
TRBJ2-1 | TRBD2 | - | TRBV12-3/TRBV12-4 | TGTGCCAGCAGACCTACACTAGCGGGGCCCGACAATGAGCAGTTCTTC | CASRPTLAGPDNEQFF
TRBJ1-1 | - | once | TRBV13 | TGTGCCAGCAGCACCCGACAGGAGATGAACACTGATGCTTTCTTT | CASSTRQEMNTDAFF
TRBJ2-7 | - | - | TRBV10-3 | TGTGCCATCAGTGGGGGCGGGCCCACGGTCTACGAGCAGTACTTC | CAISGGGPTVYEQYF
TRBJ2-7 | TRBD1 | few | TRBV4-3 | TGCGCCAGCAGCCAAGAATGGAGGGGACAGGGGATTTACGAGCAGTACTTC | CASSQEWRGQGIYEQYF
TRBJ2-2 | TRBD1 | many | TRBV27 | TGTGCCAGCAGTTCGGGACAGGACACCGGGGAGCTGTTTTTT | CASSSGQDTGELFF
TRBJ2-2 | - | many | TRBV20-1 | TGCAGTGCTAGTTTAGCAAACACCGGGGAGCTGTTTTTT | CSASLANTGELFF
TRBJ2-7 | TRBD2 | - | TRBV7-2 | TGTGCCAGCAGCCCCATACTAGCGGGAGGCTACGAGCAGTACTTC | CASSPILAGGYEQYF